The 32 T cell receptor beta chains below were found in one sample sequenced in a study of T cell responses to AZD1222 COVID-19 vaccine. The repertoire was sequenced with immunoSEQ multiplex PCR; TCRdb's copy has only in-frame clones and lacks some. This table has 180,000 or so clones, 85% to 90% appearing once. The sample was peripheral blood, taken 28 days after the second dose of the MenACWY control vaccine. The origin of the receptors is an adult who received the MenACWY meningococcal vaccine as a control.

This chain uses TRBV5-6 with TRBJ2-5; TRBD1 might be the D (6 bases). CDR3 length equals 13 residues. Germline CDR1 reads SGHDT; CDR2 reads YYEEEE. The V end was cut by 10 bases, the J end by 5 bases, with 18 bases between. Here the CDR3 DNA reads TGTGCCTCCGATAAGGGGACAACGGAGACCCAGTACTTC. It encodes CASDKGTTETQYF.

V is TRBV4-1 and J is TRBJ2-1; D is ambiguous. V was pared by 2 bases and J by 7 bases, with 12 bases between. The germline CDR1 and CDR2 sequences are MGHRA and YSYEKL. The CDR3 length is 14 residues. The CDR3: CASSQTGVGNEQFF. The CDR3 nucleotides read TGCGCCAGCAGCCAAACTGGGGTGGGGAATGAGCAGTTCTTC.

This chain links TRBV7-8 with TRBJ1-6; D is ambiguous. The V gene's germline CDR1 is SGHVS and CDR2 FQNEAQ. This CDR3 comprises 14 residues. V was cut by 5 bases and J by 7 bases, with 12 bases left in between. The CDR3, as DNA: TGTGCCAGCAGCATGACGGCCCCAAATTCACCCCTCCACTTT. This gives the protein CASSMTAPNSPLHF.

CDR3 in amino acids: CASSLSGGPHQPQHF. CDR3 nucleotides: TGTGCCAGCAGTTTATCAGGGGGCCCCCATCAGCCCCAGCATTTT. The chain is built from TRBV27 and TRBJ1-5; 7 bases are shared with TRBD1. J was trimmed by 5 bases and V by 0 bases; bases with no gene match: 4. The CDR3 extends over 15 amino acids. Germline CDR1 MNHEY, CDR2 SMNVEV (reference sequence).

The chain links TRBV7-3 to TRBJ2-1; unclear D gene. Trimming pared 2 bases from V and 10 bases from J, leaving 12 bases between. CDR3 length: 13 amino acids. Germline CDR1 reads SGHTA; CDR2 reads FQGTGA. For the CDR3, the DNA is TGTGCCAGCAGCTTATATGGACCGAACGAGCAGTTCTTC. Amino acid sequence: CASSLYGPNEQFF.

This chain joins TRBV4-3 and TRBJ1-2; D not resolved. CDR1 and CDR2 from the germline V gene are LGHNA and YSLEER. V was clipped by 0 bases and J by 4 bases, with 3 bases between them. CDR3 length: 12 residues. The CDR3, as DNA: TGCGCCAGCAGCCAAGAGGGCTATGGCTACACCTTC. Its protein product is CASSQEGYGYTF.

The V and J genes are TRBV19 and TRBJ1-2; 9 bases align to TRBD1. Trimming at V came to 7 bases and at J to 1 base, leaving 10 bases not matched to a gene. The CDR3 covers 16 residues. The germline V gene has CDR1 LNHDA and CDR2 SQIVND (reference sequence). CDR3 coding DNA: TGTGCCAGTAACCCGGGACAGGGTATATATAACTATGGCTACACCTTC. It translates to CASNPGQGIYNYGYTF.

The CDR3 sequence: CAWSGVGANVLTF. DNA of the CDR3: TGTGCCTGGTCAGGGGTCGGGGCCAACGTCCTGACTTTC. The chain carries TRBV30 and TRBJ2-6; D is possibly TRBD1 (6 bases). The V and J ends lost 5 bases and 4 bases respectively, with 9 bases between them. The CDR3 spans 13 residues. Germline CDR1 and CDR2: GTSNPN and SVGIG (reference sequence).

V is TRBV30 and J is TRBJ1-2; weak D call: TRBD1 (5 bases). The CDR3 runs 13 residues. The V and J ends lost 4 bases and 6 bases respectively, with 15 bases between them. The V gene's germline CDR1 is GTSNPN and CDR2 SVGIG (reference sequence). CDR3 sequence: CAWTRAGWDGYTF. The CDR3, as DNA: TGTGCCTGGACGCGGGCAGGGTGGGATGGCTACACCTTC.

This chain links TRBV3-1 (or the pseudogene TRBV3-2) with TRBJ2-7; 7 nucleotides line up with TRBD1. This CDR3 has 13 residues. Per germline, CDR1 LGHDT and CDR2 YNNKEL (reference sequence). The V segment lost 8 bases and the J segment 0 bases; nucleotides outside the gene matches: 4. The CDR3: CASSQGISYEQYF. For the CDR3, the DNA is TGTGCCAGCTCACAGGGGATCTCCTACGAGCAGTACTTC.

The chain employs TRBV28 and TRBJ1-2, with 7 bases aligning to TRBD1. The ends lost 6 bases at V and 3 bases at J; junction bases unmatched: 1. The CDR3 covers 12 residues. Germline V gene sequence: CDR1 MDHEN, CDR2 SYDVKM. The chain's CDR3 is CASRGQHYGYTF. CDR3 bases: TGTGCCAGCAGGGGACAGCACTATGGCTACACCTTC.

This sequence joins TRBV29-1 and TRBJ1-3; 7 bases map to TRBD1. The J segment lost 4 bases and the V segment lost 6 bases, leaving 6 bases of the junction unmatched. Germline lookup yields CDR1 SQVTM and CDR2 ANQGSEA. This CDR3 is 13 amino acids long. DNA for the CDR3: TGCAGCGTCATCCGGGACAGAGGAAACACCATATATTTT. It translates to CSVIRDRGNTIYF. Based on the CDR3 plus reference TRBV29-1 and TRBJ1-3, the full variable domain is SAVISQKPSRDICQRGTSLTIQCQVDSQVTMMFWYRQQPGQSLTLIATANQGSEATYESGFVIDKFPISRPNLTFSTLTVSNMSPEDSSIYLCSVIRDRGNTIYFGEGSWLTVV.

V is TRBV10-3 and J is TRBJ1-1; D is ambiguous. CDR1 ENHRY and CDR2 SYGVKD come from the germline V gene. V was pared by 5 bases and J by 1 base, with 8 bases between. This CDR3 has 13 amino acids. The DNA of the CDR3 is TGTGCCATCAGTAAAGAAGAGAACACTGAAGCTTTCTTT. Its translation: CAISKEENTEAFF.

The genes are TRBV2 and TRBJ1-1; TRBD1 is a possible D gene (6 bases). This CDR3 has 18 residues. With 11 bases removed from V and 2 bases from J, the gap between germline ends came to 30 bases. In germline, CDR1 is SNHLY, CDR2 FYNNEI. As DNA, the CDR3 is TGTGCCTGGGAGGGTATGGGCAGGGGCGGCGTACCCAACACTGAAGCTTTCTTT. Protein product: CAWEGMGRGGVPNTEAFF.

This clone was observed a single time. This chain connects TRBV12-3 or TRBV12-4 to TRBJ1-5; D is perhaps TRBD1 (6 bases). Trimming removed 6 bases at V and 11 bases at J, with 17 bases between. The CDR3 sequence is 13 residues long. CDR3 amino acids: CASRRPGVEAQHF. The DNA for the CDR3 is TGTGCCAGCAGAAGGCCAGGGGTTGAGGCCCAGCATTTT.

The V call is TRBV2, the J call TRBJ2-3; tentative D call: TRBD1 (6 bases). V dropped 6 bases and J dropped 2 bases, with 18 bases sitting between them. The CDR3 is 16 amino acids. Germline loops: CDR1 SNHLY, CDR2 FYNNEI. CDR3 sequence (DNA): TGTGCCAGCAGGATACCGGCAGGGGTCTTCACAGATACGCAGTATTTT. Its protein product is CASRIPAGVFTDTQYF.

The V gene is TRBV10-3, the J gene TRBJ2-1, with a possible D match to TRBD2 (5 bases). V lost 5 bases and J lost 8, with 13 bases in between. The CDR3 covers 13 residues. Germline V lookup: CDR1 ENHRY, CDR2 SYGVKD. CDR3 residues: CAISLREKDEQFF. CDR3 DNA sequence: TGTGCCATCAGTTTGAGGGAGAAAGATGAGCAGTTCTTC.

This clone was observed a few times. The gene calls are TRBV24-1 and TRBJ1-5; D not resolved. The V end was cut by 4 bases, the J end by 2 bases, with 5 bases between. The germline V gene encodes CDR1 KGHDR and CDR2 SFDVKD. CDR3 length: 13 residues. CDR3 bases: TGTGCCACCAGTGACGGGGGCAATCAGCCCCAGCATTTT. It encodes CATSDGGNQPQHF.

Here the CDR3 reads CSAIGTGGYTF. The DNA for the CDR3 is TGCAGTGCTATAGGCACGGGTGGCTACACCTTC. The chain employs TRBV20-1 and TRBJ1-2; D not resolved. V shed 4 bases and J shed 7 bases, with 10 bases lying between them. Germline CDR1 reads DFQATT; CDR2 reads SNEGSKA (reference sequence). This CDR3 is built from 11 residues.

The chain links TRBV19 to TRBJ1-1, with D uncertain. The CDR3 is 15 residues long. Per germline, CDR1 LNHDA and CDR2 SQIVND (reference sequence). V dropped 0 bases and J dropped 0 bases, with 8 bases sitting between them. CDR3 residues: CASSIDAMVNTEAFF. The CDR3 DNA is TGTGCCAGTAGTATAGACGCAATGGTGAACACTGAAGCTTTCTTT.

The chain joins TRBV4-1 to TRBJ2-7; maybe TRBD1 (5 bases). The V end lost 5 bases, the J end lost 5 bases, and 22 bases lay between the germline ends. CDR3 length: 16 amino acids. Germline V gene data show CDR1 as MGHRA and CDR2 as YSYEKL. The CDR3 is CASSAGPLAGSDEQYF. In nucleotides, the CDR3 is TGCGCCAGCAGCGCAGGCCCGCTTGCAGGGTCGGACGAGCAGTACTTC.

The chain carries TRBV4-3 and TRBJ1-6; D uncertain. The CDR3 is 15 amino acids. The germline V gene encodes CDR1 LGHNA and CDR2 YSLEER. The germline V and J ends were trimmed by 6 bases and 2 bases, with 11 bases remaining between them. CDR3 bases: TGCGCCAGCAGTCGACTTGGCACCTATAATTCACCCCTCCACTTT. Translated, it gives CASSRLGTYNSPLHF.

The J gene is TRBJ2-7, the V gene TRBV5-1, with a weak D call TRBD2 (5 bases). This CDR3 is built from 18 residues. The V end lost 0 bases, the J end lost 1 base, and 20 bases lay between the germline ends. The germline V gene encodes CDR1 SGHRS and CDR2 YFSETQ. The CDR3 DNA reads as TGCGCCAGCAGCTTGGAGGTAGCGCCTACGATCTTATCCTACGAGCAGTACTTC. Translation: CASSLEVAPTILSYEQYF.

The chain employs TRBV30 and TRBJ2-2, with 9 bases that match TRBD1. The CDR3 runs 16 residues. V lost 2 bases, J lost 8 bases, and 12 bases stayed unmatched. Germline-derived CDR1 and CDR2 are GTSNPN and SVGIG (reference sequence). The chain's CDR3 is CAWSRGQGQLLGELFF. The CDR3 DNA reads TGTGCCTGGAGTAGGGGACAGGGCCAATTATTAGGGGAGCTGTTTTTT.

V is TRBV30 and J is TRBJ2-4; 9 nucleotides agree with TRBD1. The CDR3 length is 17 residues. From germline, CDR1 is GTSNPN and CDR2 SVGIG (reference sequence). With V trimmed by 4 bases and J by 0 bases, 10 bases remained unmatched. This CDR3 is CAWTRDRDALAKNIQYF. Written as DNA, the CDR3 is TGTGCCTGGACCCGGGACAGGGATGCTCTAGCCAAAAACATTCAGTACTTC.

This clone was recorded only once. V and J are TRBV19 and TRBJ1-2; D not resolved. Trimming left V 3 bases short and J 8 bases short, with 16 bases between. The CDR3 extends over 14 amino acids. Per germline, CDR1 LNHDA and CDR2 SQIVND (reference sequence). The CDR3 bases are TGTGCCAGTAGTATGTCCACGGACTCACCAGGCTACACCTTC. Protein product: CASSMSTDSPGYTF.

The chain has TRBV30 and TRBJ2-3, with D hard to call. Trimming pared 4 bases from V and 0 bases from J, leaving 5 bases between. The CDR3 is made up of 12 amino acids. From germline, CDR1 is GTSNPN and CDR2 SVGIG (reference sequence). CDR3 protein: CAWTPSTDTQYF. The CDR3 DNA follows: TGTGCCTGGACTCCTAGCACAGATACGCAGTATTTT. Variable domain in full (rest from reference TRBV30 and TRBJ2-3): SQTIHQWPATLVQPVGSPLSLECTVEGTSNPNLYWYRQAAGRGLQLLFYSVGIGQISSEVPQNLSASRPQDRQFILSSKKLLLSDSGFYLCAWTPSTDTQYFGPGTRLTVL.

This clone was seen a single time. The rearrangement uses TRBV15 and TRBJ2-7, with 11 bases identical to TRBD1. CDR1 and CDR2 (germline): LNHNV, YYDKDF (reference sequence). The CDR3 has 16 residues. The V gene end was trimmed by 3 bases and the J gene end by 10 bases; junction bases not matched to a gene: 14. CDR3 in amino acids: CATSSLRTGGAIGQYF. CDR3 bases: TGTGCCACCAGCAGCCTCCGGACAGGGGGCGCGATCGGTCAGTACTTC.

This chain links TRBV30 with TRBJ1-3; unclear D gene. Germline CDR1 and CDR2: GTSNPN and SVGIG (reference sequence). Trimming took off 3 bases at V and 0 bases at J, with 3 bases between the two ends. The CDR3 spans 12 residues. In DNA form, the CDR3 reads TGTGCCTGGAGGGACTCTGGAAACACCATATATTTT. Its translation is CAWRDSGNTIYF.

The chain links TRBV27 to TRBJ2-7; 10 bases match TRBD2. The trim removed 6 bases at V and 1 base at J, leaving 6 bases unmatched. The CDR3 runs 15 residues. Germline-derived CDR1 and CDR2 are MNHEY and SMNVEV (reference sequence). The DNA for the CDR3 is TGTGCCAGCAGCCTGACTAGCGGGTTTTCCTACGAGCAGTACTTC. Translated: CASSLTSGFSYEQYF.

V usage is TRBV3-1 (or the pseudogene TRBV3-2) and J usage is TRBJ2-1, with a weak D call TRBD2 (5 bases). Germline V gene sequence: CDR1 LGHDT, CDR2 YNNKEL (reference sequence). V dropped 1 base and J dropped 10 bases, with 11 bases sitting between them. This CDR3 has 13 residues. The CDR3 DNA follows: TGTGCCAGCAGCCAAGCCACTAGAATGGAGCAGTTCTTC. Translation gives CASSQATRMEQFF.

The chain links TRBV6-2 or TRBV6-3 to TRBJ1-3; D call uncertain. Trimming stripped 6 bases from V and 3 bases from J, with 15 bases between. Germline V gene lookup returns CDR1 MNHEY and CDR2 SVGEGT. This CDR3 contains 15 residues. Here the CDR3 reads CASSRWLLNGNTIYF. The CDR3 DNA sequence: TGTGCCAGCAGCAGATGGTTGTTGAATGGAAACACCATATATTTT.